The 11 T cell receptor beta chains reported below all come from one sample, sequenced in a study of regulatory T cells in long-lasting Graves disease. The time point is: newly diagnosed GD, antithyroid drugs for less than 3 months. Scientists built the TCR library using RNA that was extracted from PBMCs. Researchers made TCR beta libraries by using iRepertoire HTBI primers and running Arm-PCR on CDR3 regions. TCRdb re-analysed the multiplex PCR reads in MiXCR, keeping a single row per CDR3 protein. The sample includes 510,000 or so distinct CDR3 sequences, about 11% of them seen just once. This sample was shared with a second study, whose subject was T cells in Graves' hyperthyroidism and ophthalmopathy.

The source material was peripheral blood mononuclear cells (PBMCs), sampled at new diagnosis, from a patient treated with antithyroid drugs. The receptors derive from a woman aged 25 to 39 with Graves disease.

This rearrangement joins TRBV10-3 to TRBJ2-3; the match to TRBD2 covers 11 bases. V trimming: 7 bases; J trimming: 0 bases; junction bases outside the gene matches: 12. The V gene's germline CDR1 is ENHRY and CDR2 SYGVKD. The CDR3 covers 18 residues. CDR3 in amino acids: CAIKELAGEGTSTDTQYF. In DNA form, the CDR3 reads TGTGCCATCAAGGAACTAGCGGGAGAAGGGACTAGCACAGATACGCAGTATTTT.

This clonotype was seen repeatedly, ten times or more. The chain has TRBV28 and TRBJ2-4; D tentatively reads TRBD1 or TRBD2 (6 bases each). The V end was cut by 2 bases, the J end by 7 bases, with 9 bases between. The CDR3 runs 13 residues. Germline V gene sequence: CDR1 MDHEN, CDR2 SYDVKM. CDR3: CASSLKGGNIQYF. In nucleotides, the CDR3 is TGTGCCAGCAGTTTAAAAGGGGGGAACATTCAGTACTTC.

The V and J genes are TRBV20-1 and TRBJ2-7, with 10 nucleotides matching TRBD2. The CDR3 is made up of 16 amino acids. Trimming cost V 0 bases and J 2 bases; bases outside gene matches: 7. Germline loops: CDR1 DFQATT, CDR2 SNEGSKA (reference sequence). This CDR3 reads CSAREALAGAPYEQYF. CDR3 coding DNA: TGCAGTGCTAGAGAGGCCCTAGCGGGAGCCCCCTACGAGCAGTACTTC.

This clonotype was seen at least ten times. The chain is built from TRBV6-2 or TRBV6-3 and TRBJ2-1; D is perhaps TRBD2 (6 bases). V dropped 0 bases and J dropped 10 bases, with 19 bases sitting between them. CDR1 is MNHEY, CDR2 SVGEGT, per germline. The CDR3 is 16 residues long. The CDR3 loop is CASSYSQAGPGEEQFF. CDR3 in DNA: TGTGCCAGCAGTTACTCCCAGGCGGGACCTGGTGAGGAGCAGTTCTTC.

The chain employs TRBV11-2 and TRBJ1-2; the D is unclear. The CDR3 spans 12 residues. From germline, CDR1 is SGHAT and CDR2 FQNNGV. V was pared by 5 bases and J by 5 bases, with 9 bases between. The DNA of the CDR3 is TGTGCCAGCAGCCTCGGGAAATATGGCTACACCTTC. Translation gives CASSLGKYGYTF.

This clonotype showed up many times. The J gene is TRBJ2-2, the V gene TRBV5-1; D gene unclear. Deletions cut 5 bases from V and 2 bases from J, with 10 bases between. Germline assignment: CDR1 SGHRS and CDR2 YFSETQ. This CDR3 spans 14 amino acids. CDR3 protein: CASRDGLNTGELFF. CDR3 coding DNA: TGCGCCAGCAGGGACGGCCTCAACACCGGGGAGCTGTTTTTT.

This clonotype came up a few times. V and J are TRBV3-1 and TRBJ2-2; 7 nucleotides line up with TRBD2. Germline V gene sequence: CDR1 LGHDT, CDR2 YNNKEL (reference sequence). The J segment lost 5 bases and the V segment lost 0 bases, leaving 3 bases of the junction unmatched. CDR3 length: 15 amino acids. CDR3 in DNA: TGTGCCAGCAGCCAAGAACTAGCGAGGACCGGGGAGCTGTTTTTT. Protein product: CASSQELARTGELFF. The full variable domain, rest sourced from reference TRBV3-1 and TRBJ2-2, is DTAVSQTPKYLVTQMGNDKSIKCEQNLGHDTMYWYKQDSKKFLKIMFSYNNKELIINETVPNRFSPKSPDKAHLNLHINSLELGDSAVYFCASSQELARTGELFFGEGSRLTVL.

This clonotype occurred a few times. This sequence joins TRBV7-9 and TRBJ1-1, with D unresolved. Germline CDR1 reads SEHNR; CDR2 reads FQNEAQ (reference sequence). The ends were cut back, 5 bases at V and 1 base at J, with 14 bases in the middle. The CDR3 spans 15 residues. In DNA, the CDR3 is TGTGCCAGCAGCCTAGGGTCCCCGGCGAACACTGAAGCTTTCTTT. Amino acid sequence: CASSLGSPANTEAFF. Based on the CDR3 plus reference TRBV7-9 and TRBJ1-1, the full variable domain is DTGVSQNPRHKITKRGQNVTFRCDPISEHNRLYWYRQTLGQGPEFLTYFQNEAQLEKSRLLSDRFSAERPKGSFSTLEIQRTEQGDSAMYLCASSLGSPANTEAFFGQGTRLTVV.

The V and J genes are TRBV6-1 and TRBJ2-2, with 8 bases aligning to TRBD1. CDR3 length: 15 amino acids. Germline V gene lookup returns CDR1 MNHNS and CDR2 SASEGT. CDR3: CATAKRGQERGELFF. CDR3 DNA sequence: TGTGCGACGGCCAAACGGGGACAGGAGCGCGGGGAGCTGTTTTTT.

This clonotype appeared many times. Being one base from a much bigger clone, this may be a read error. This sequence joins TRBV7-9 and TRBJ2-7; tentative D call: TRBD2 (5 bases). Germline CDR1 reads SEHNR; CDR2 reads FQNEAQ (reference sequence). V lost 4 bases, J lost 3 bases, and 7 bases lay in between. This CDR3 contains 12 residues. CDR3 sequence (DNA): TGTGCCAGCAGCTCCAGCGGCTACGAGCAGTACTTC. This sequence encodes CASSSSGYEQYF.

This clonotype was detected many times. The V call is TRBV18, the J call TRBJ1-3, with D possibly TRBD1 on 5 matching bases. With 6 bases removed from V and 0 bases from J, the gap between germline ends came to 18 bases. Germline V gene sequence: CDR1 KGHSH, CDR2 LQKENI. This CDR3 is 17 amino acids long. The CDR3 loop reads CASSGTAGQHSGNTIYF. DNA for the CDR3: TGTGCCAGCTCCGGGACTGCCGGGCAGCACTCTGGAAACACCATATATTTT.